This T cell receptor beta chain was observed in a study of CD8 T cells in Susac syndrome. About 0.5 to 1 ug RNA was reverse transcribed with random hexamers. TCRdb fed the immunoSEQ multiplex PCR reads into MiXCR, producing one record per CDR3 protein. Of around 170,000 distinct CDR3 sequences listed, roughly nine tenths are singletons. Germline-derived CDR1 and CDR2 are DFQATT and SNEGSKA (reference sequence). This CDR3 contains 18 residues. V lost 0 bases and J lost 4; bases outside the gene matches: 9. This TCR was sampled from a human donor in good health. The sequenced sample consisted of CD4+ T cells from PBMCs. V and J are TRBV20-1 and TRBJ2-1; TRBD2 matches at 13 bases. Here the CDR3 reads CSARDAEGLAGTYNEQFF. CDR3 in DNA: TGCAGTGCTAGAGATGCCGAGGGACTAGCGGGGACTTACAATGAGCAGTTCTTC.